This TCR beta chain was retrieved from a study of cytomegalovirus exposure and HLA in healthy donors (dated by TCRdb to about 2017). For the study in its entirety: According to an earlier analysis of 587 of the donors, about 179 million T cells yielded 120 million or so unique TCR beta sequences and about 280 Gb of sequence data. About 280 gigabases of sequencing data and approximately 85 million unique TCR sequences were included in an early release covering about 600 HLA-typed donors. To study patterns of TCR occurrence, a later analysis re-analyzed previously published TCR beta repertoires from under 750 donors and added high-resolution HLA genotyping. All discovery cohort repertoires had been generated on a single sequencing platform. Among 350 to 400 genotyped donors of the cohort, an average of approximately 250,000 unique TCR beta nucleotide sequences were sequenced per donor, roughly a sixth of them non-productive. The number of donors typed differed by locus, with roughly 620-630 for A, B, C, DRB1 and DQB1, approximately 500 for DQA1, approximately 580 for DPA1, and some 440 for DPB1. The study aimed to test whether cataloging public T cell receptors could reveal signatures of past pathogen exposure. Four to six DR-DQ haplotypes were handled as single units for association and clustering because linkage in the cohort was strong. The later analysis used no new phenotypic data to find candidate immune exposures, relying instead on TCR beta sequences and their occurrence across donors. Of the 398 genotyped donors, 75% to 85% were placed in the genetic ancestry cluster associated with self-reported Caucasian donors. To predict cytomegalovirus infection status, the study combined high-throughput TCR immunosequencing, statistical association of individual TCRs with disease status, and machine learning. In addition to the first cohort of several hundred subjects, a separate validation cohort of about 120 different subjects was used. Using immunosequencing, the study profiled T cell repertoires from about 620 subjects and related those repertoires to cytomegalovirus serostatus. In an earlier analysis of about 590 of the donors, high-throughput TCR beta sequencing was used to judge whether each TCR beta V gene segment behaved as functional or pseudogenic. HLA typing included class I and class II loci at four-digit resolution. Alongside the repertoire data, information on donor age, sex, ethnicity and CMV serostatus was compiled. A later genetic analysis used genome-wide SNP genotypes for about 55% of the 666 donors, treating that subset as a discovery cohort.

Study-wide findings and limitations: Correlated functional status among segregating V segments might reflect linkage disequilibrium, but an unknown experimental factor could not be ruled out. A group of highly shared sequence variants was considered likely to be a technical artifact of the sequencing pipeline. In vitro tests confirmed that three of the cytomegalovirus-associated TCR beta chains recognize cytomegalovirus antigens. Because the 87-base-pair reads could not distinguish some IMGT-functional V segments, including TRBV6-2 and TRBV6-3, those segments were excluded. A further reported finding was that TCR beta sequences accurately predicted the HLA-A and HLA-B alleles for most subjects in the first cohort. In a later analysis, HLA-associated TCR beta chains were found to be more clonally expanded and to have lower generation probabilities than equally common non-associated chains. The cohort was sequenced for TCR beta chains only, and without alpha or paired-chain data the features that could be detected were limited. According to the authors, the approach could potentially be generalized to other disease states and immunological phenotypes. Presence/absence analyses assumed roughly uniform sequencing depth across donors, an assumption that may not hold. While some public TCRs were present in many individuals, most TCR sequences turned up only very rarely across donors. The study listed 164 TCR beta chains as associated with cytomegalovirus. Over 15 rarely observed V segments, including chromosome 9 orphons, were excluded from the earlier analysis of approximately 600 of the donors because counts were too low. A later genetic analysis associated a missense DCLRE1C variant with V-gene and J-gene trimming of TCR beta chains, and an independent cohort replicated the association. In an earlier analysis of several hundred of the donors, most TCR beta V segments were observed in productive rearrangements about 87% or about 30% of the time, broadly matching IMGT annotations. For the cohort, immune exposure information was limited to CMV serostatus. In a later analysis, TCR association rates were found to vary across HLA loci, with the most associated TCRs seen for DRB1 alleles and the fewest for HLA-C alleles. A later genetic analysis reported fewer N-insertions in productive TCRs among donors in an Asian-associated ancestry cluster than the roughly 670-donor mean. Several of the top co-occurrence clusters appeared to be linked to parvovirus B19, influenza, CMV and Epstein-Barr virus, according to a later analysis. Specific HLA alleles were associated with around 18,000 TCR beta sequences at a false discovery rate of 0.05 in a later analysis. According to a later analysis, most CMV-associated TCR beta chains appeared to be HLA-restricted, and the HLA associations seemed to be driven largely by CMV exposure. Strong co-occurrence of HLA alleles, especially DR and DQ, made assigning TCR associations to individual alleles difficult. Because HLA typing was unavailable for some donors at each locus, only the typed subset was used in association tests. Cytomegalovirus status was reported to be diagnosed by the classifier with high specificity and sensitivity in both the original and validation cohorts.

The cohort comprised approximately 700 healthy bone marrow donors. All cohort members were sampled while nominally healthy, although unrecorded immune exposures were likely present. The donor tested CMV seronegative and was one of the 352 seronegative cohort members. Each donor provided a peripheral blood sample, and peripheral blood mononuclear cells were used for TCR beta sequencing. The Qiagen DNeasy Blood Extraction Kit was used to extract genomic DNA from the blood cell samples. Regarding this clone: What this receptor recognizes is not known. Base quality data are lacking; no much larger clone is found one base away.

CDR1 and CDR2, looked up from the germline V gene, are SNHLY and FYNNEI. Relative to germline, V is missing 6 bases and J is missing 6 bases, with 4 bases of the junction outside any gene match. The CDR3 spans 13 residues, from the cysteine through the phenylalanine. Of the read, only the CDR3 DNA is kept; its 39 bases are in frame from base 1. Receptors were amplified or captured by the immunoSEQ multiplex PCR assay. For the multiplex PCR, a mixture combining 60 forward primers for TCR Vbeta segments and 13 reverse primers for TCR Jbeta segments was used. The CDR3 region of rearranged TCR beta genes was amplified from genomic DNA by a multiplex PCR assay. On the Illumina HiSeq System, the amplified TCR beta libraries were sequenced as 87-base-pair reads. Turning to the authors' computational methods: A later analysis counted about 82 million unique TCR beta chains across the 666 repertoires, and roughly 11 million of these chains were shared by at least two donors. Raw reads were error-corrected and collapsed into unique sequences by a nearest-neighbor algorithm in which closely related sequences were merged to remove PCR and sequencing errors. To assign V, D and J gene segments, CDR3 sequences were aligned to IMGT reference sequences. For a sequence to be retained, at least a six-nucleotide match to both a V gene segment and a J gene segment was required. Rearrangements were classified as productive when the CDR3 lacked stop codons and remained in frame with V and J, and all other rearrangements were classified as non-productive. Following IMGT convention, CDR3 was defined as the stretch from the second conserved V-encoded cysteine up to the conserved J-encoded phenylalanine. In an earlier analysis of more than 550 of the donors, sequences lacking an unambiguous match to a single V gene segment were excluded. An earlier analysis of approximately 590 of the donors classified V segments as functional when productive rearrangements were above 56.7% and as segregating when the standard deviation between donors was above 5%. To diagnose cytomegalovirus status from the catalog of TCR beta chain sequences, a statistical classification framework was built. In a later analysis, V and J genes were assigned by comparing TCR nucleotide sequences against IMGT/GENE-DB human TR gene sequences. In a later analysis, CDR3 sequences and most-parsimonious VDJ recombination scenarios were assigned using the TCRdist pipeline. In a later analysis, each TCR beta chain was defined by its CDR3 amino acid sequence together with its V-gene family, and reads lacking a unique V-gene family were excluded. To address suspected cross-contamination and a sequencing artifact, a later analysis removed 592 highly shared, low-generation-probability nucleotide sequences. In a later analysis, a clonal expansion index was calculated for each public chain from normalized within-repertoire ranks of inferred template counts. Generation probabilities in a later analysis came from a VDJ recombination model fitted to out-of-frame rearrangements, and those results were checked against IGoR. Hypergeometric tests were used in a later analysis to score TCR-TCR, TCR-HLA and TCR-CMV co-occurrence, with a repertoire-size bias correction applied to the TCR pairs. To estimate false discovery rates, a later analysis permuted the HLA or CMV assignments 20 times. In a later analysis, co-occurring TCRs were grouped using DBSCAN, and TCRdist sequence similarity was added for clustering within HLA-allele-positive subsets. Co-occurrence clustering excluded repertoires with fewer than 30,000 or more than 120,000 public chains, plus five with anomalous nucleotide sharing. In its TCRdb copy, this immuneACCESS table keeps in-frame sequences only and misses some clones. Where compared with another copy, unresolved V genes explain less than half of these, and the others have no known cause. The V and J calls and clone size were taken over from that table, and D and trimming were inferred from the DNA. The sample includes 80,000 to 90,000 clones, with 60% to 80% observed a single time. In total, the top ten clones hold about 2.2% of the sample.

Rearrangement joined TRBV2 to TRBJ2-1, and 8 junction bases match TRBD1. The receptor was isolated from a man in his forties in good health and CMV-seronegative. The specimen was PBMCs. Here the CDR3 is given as CASRRDRGNEQFF. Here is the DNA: TGTGCCAGCAGAAGAGACAGGGGCAATGAGCAGTTCTTC.